These 6 T cell receptor beta chains share one sample of origin, sequenced in a study of blood T cell repertoires in COVID-19. Measured with immunoSEQ multiplex PCR; TCRdb has only the in-frame clones, and not every one. The sample lists under 250,000 clones, approximately 78% occurring once. The specimen was peripheral blood. The receptors originated from a woman aged 70 to 79 with COVID-19, enrolled during active disease.

The CDR3 bases are TGTGCCACCAGCAGGGTACAGGGTTATGGCTACACCTTC. It specifies CATSRVQGYGYTF. The V call is TRBV15, the J call TRBJ1-2, with a possible D match to TRBD1 (6 bases). Germline V gene lookup returns CDR1 LNHNV and CDR2 YYDKDF (reference sequence). The CDR3 has 13 amino acids. Trimming took 3 bases from V and 5 from J, leaving 10 bases between them.

V is TRBV30 and J is TRBJ2-7; 7 bases align to TRBD2. CDR1 and CDR2 from the germline V gene are GTSNPN and SVGIG (reference sequence). V shed 1 base, J shed 6 bases, and the junction held 9 bases outside the gene matches. The CDR3 totals 14 residues. The CDR3, as DNA: TGTGCCTGGAGTGGGGGGGGAGGCCTCCTCGAGCAGTACTTC. It codes for CAWSGGGGLLEQYF.

The V gene is TRBV3-1 (or the pseudogene TRBV3-2), the J gene TRBJ1-1, with a tentative D call TRBD1 (5 bases). In germline, CDR1 is LGHDT, CDR2 YNNKEL (reference sequence). With 0 bases removed from V and 11 bases from J, the gap between germline ends came to 13 bases. There are 13 residues in the CDR3. CDR3: CASSQDPWTRAFF. CDR3 in DNA: TGTGCCAGCAGCCAAGATCCGTGGACAAGGGCTTTCTTT.

The rearrangement links TRBV2 to TRBJ2-5; D is possibly TRBD2 (8 bases). CDR1 is SNHLY and CDR2 is FYNNEI in the germline V gene. The CDR3 is 15 amino acids. V was trimmed by 1 base and J by 5 bases, leaving 14 bases between them. The CDR3 spells CASSEEVAGQETQYF. The CDR3 coding sequence is TGTGCCAGCAGTGAAGAGGTAGCGGGACAGGAGACCCAGTACTTC.

This chain joins TRBV7-2 and TRBJ2-7; 10 bases map to TRBD2. Germline V gives CDR1 SGHTA, CDR2 FQGNSA. The CDR3 has 18 amino acids. V shed 1 base and J 9 bases; nucleotides not matched to a gene: 18. The CDR3 coding sequence is TGTGCCAGCAGCTTAGGATACCTAGATCCTAGCGGGAGCCCTAGGCAGTACTTC. Its protein is CASSLGYLDPSGSPRQYF.

This chain connects TRBV27 to TRBJ2-5; D possibly corresponds to TRBD1 (5 bases). This CDR3 region has 16 residues. V lost 1 base, J lost 6 bases, and 18 bases lay in between. CDR1 is MNHEY and CDR2 is SMNVEV in the germline V gene (reference sequence). CDR3 bases: TGTGCCAGCAGTTTATATGGGGTTGGGGCGACGAAGACCCAGTACTTC. Its translation is CASSLYGVGATKTQYF.